These 22 T cell receptor beta chains share one sample of origin, sequenced in a study of T cell responses to AZD1222 COVID-19 vaccine (dated by TCRdb to about 2021). The meaning of the sample's time point label: about 28 days (+/-7) after the second vaccine dose. Libraries were prepared through the immunoSEQ multiplex PCR assay. Held by TCRdb, this immuneACCESS table contains in-frame sequences only and omits some clones. Under half of the omission traces to an unresolved V gene where checked; the cause of the rest is unknown. A total of 86,000 or so clones appear in this sample, roughly 86% of them only once. The leading ten clones occupy 6.9% of the sample. The source was peripheral blood, collected 28 days after the second AZD1222 dose. The source of these receptors is an adult who received the AZD1222 COVID-19 vaccine.

The chain is built from TRBV27 and TRBJ2-1; the D gene is possibly TRBD2 (6 bases). The CDR3 runs to 16 residues. With 4 bases removed from V and 6 bases from J, the gap between germline ends came to 19 bases. Germline values: CDR1 MNHEY, CDR2 SMNVEV (reference sequence). In DNA form, the CDR3 reads TGTGCCAGCAGTTCGCGACTAGGACTACGGAGCAATGAGCAGTTCTTC. Its translation is CASSSRLGLRSNEQFF.

The rearrangement links TRBV7-5 to TRBJ1-5. TRBV7-5 is shown as a pseudogene. This CDR3 has 12 residues. The CDR3 is CVRSPLNQPQHF. CDR3 coding DNA: TGTGTCAGAAGCCCTCTCAATCAGCCCCAGCATTTT.

This chain joins TRBV29-1 and TRBJ2-2; either TRBD1 or TRBD2 may fit D (6 bases each). This CDR3 contains 15 residues. The germline V and J ends were trimmed by 6 bases and 3 bases, with 17 bases remaining between them. In germline, CDR1 is SQVTM, CDR2 ANQGSEA. Here the CDR3 DNA reads TGCAGCGTGAAGGGGGGAATGGTCGACACCGGGGAGCTGTTTTTT. Translated, it gives CSVKGGMVDTGELFF.

The sample holds a few counts of this clone. The rearrangement uses TRBV9 and TRBJ2-4; D may match TRBD1 or TRBD2 (5 bases each). V lost 1 base and J 4 bases, leaving 9 bases between the germline ends. Looked up from germline, CDR1 is SGDLS and CDR2 is YYNGEE. The CDR3 runs 14 residues. The CDR3 DNA reads as TGTGCCAGCAGCGTACGGGACCTAAAAAACATTCAGTACTTC. Residues: CASSVRDLKNIQYF.

The gene calls are TRBV30 and TRBJ1-1, with D possibly matching TRBD1 (6 bases). Germline V lookup: CDR1 GTSNPN, CDR2 SVGIG (reference sequence). The CDR3 totals 13 residues. The germline V and J ends were trimmed by 3 bases and 5 bases, with 13 bases remaining between them. In DNA, the CDR3 is TGTGCCTGGAGGATGGGGGCGGGTACTGAAGCTTTCTTT. Translation gives CAWRMGAGTEAFF.

The rearrangement uses TRBV19 and TRBJ2-1, with TRBD2 matching 10 bases. CDR3 length: 17 residues. The trim removed 1 base at V and 4 bases at J, leaving 7 bases unmatched. From germline, CDR1 is LNHDA and CDR2 SQIVND (reference sequence). The CDR3 nucleotides are TGTGCCAGTAGTATAGTGGCTAGCGGGAGCCAATACAATGAGCAGTTCTTC. Its translation: CASSIVASGSQYNEQFF.

This clone was counted a few times. CDR3 nucleotide sequence: TGTGCCAGCTCACCACCCAAGACTAGCGGGGGAAATTACAATGAGCAGTTCTTC. Translated: CASSPPKTSGGNYNEQFF. The chain has TRBV18 and TRBJ2-1; TRBD2 matches 12 bases. This CDR3 region has 18 residues. J gave up 4 bases and V 0 bases, and 7 bases lay outside the gene matches. From germline, CDR1 is KGHSH and CDR2 LQKENI.

The V call is TRBV18, the J call TRBJ2-1, with D maybe TRBD2 (5 bases). Deletions cut 8 bases from V and 6 bases from J, with 17 bases between. CDR1 is KGHSH and CDR2 is LQKENI in the germline V gene. The CDR3 contains 14 residues. This chain's CDR3 is CASTQSAGFNEQFF. The CDR3 bases are TGTGCCAGCACACAGTCGGCGGGTTTCAATGAGCAGTTCTTC.

V gene TRBV7-9 combines with J gene TRBJ2-7, with 7 bases aligning to TRBD1. CDR1 SEHNR and CDR2 FQNEAQ come from the germline V gene (reference sequence). CDR3 size: 14 residues. V gave up 4 bases and J gave up 5 bases; unmatched junction bases: 8. In DNA form, the CDR3 reads TGTGCCAGCAGCTATGACAGGGCTCTTGACGAGCAGTACTTC. It is translated as CASSYDRALDEQYF.

This chain links TRBV10-3 with TRBJ2-2, with 9 bases matching TRBD1. The V gene end was trimmed by 10 bases and the J gene end by 3 bases; junction bases not matched to a gene: 6. The germline gives CDR1 ENHRY, CDR2 SYGVKD. The CDR3 extends over 14 amino acids. The CDR3 region has the DNA TGTGCCACCGGGACAGGGCCCTACACCGGGGAGCTGTTTTTT. As protein: CATGTGPYTGELFF.

V gene TRBV11-2 combines with J gene TRBJ2-5; D perhaps matches TRBD2 (6 bases). V was trimmed by 3 bases and J by 7 bases, leaving 15 bases between them. The CDR3 contains 14 residues. Looked up from germline, CDR1 is SGHAT and CDR2 is FQNNGV. The CDR3 nucleotides read TGTGCCAGCAGCTTTTCAGATAGGGGAGGGACCCAGTACTTC. Translation gives CASSFSDRGGTQYF. Complete variable domain (other parts from reference TRBV11-2 and TRBJ2-5): EAGVAQSPRYKIIEKRQSVAFWCNPISGHATLYWYQQILGQGPKLLIQFQNNGVVDDSQLPKDRFSAERLKGVDSTLKIQPAKLEDSAVYLCASSFSDRGGTQYFGPGTRLLVL.

The rearrangement links TRBV5-1 to TRBJ2-7, with D tentatively TRBD1 or TRBD2 (6 bases each). The CDR3 has 16 residues. Per the germline V gene, CDR1 is SGHRS and CDR2 is YFSETQ. The V gene lost 4 bases and the J gene lost 4 bases, with 21 bases spanning the gap. This chain's CDR3 is CASSPGEGGTGYEQYF. The CDR3 DNA reads TGCGCCAGCAGCCCGGGAGAGGGGGGTACTGGGTACGAGCAGTACTTC.

This clone was seen more than once but under ten times. The chain combines TRBV15 with TRBJ2-3, with 7 bases matching TRBD2. This CDR3 has 16 amino acids. Germline V lookup: CDR1 LNHNV, CDR2 YYDKDF (reference sequence). After removal of 1 base from V and 2 bases from J, the junction contained 6 bases not matched to a gene. CDR3 loop: CATSRASGTYTDTQYF. In DNA, the CDR3 is TGTGCCACCAGCAGAGCGAGCGGGACCTACACAGATACGCAGTATTTT.

This chain links TRBV4-2 with TRBJ2-1; the D gene is possibly TRBD2 (5 bases). The CDR3 has 17 residues. With 2 bases removed from V and 0 bases from J, the gap between germline ends came to 14 bases. The germline CDR1 and CDR2 sequences are LGHNA and YNFKEQ. CDR3 sequence reads: CASSQTTSGNSYNEQFF. In nucleotides, the CDR3 is TGTGCCAGCAGCCAAACGACATCCGGGAACTCCTACAATGAGCAGTTCTTC.

The chain is built from TRBV7-4 and TRBJ1-5, with no clear D. CDR1 is SGHVT, CDR2 SQSDAQ, per germline. There are 15 residues in the CDR3. Between the trimmed V and J ends, which lost 3 bases and 9 bases, there was a span of 18 bases. This CDR3 reads CASSFSGGWPRPQHF. The CDR3 DNA follows: TGTGCCAGCAGCTTCTCGGGTGGATGGCCGAGGCCCCAGCATTTT.

This chain links TRBV15 with TRBJ2-1; weak D call: TRBD2 (6 bases). Trimming shortened V by 6 bases and J by 1 base, and 13 bases separated the two germline ends. This CDR3 comprises 15 residues. CDR1 LNHNV and CDR2 YYDKDF come from the germline V gene (reference sequence). Written as DNA, the CDR3 is TGTGCCACCAGTCCGGGACTTGGGTCCTACAATGAGCAGTTCTTC. Translation gives CATSPGLGSYNEQFF.

The CDR3 loop is CASSLDREKLFF. The CDR3 bases are TGTGCCAGCAGTTTAGACAGGGAAAAACTGTTTTTT. The chain links TRBV27 to TRBJ1-4; the D gene is possibly TRBD1 (6 bases). Trimming cost V 2 bases and J 8 bases, with 6 bases left between them. The germline V gene has CDR1 MNHEY and CDR2 SMNVEV (reference sequence). The CDR3 has 12 amino acids.

V gene TRBV20-1 combines with J gene TRBJ2-5; D is uncertain. CDR1 and CDR2 from the germline V gene are DFQATT and SNEGSKA (reference sequence). Trimming stripped 5 bases from V and 5 bases from J, with 6 bases between. This CDR3 is 10 amino acids long. CDR3 coding DNA: TGCAGTGCTGTGGCGGAGACCCAGTACTTC. It codes for CSAVAETQYF.

CDR3 region: CASRGTLNTEAFF. The CDR3 nucleotides are TGTGCTTCCCGGGGCACGTTGAACACTGAAGCTTTCTTT. This chain links TRBV2 with TRBJ1-1; a weak D match, TRBD1 (5 bases). The germline gives CDR1 SNHLY, CDR2 FYNNEI. This CDR3 has 13 residues.

The genes are TRBV10-2 and TRBJ2-7; maybe TRBD2 (5 bases). V was shortened by 6 bases and J by 0 bases, with 12 bases between the two germline ends. This CDR3 contains 14 residues. Germline V gives CDR1 WSHSY, CDR2 SAAADI. In DNA form, the CDR3 reads TGCGCCAGCAGCCCCAGCGGTAGCTCCTACGAGCAGTACTTC. Translating gives CASSPSGSSYEQYF.

The chain recombines TRBV5-1 with TRBJ2-1; the D call may be TRBD1 or TRBD2 (5 bases each). The CDR3 consists of 15 residues. CDR1 is SGHRS, CDR2 YFSETQ, per germline. V was pared by 3 bases and J by 0 bases, with 10 bases between. The CDR3 loop is CASSSDSGSYNEQFF. The CDR3 bases are TGCGCCAGCAGCTCCGACAGCGGCTCCTACAATGAGCAGTTCTTC.

This rearrangement joins TRBV27 to TRBJ2-5; TRBD1 matches at 8 bases. CDR1 and CDR2 (germline): MNHEY, SMNVEV (reference sequence). This CDR3 has 15 amino acids. The V gene end was trimmed by 5 bases and the J gene end by 4 bases; junction bases not matched to a gene: 9. CDR3 amino acids: CASSHTTGAGETQYF. The DNA for the CDR3 is TGTGCCAGCAGTCATACGACAGGGGCGGGAGAGACCCAGTACTTC.